The sequence of this T cell receptor beta chain was determined in a study of T cell changes during pregnancy in multiple sclerosis. Sequencing was performed with immunoSEQ multiplex PCR; in TCRdb, only in-frame clones are kept and a portion is missing. The table lists 35,000 to 45,000 clones, roughly 90% of them singletons. V dropped 2 bases and J dropped 2 bases, with 20 bases sitting between them. Germline assignment: CDR1 SGHTS and CDR2 YDEGEE. The CDR3 extends over 18 amino acids. Sequenced here: CD4+ T cells from peripheral blood mononuclear cells, sampled in the third trimester of pregnancy. The receptor was derived from a female donor with multiple sclerosis, enrolled in a pregnancy study. The rearrangement links TRBV5-8 to TRBJ2-1, with D possibly being TRBD2 (5 bases). CDR3 bases: TGTGCCAGCAGCTTAAGGACTGGAAAAACCTTAACCTACAATGAGCAGTTCTTC. This encodes CASSLRTGKTLTYNEQFF.